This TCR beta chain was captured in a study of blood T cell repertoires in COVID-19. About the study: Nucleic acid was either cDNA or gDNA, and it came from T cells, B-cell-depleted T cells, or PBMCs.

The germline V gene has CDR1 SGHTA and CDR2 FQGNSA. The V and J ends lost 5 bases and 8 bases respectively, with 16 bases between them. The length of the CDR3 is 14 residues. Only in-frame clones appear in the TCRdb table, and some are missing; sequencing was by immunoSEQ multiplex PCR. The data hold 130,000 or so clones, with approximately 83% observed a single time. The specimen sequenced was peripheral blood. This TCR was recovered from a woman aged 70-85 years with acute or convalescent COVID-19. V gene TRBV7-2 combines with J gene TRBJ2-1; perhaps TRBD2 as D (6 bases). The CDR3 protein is CASSRGTFRDEQFF. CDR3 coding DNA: TGTGCCAGCAGCCGCGGGACTTTTAGGGATGAGCAGTTCTTC.